The clone carrying this T cell receptor beta chain was seen many times. The antigen is undetermined. This sample was taken from a study of regulatory T cells in long-lasting Graves disease. Study-wide results and caveats: Between persistent patients, a few thousand public clonotypes were shared, exceeding the approximately 940 shared between new patients.

TCR beta libraries were built with iRepertoire HTBI primers and Arm-PCR of CDR3 regions. TCRdb reprocessed the multiplex PCR reads with MiXCR, giving one entry per CDR3 protein. The sample carries hundreds of thousands of distinct CDR3 sequences, about 19% recorded once. Time point reported: persistent/refractory GD, antithyroid drugs over 5 years with positive TRAb. Preparation of the TCR library used RNA extracted from PBMCs. Patients came through an endocrinology department, and that department was in Xi'an, China. The germline V gene has CDR1 KGHDR and CDR2 SFDVKD. The CDR3 has 17 amino acids. Trimming removed 3 bases from V and 1 base from J, with 15 bases in between.

This chain joins TRBV24-1 and TRBJ1-5; D possibly corresponds to TRBD1 (6 bases). The TCR comes from a female donor with Graves disease. The sample here was peripheral blood mononuclear cells (PBMCs), taken when the disease was refractory, from a patient treated with antithyroid drugs. CDR3 protein: CATSDNGGGRSNQPQHF. CDR3 DNA sequence: TGTGCCACCAGTGATAATGGGGGCGGCAGGAGCAATCAGCCCCAGCATTTT.